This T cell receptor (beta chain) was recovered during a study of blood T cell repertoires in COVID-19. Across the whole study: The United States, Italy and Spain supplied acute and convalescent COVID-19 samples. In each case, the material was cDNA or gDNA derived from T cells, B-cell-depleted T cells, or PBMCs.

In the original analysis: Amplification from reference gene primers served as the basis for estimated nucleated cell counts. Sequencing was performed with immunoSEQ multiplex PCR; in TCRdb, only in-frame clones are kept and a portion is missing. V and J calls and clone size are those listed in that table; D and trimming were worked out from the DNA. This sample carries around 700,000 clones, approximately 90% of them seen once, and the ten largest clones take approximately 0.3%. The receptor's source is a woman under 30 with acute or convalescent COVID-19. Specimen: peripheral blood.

The CDR3 sequence: CATLGQNTDTQYF. DNA for the CDR3: TGTGCCACCCTGGGACAGAACACAGATACGCAGTATTTT. The chain uses TRBV27 and TRBJ2-3, with 7 bases aligning to TRBD1. The CDR3 runs to 13 residues. Looked up from germline, CDR1 is MNHEY and CDR2 is SMNVEV (reference sequence). V gave up 10 bases and J gave up 2 bases; unmatched junction bases: 6.